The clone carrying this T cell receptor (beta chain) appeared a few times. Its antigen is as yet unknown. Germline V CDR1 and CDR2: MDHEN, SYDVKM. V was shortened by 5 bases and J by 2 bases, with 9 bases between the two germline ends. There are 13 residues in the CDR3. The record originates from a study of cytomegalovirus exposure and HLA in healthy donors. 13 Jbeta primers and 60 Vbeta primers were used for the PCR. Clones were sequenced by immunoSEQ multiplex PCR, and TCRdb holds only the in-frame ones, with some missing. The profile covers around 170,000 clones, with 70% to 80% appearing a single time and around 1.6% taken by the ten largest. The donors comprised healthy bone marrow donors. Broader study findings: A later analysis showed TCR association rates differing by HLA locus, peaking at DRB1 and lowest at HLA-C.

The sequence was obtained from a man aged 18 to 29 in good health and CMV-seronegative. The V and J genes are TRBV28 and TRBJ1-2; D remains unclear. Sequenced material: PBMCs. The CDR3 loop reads CASSDTFNYGYTF. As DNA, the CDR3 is TGTGCCAGCAGTGACACCTTCAACTATGGCTACACCTTC.